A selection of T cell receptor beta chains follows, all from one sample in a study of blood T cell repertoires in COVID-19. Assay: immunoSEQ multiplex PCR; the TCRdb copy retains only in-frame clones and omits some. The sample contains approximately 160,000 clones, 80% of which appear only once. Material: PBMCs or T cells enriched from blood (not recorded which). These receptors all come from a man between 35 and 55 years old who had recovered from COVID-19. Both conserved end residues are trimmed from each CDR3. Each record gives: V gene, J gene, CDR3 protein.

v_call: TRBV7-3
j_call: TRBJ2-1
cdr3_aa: ASSLGSPGGNEQF

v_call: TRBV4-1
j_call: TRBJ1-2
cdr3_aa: ASSQDGNGGDYGYT

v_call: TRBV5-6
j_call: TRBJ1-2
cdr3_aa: ASSFSTGAGYT

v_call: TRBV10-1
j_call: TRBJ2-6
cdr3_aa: ASSRTRTASGLAGLGANVLT

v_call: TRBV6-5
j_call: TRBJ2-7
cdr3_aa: ASSYEWGHEQY

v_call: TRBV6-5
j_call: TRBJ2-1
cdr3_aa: ASSYGAGDSYNEQF

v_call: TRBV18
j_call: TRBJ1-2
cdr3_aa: ASSTTGDYGYT

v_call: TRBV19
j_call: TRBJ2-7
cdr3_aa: ASSSRRGGSYEQY

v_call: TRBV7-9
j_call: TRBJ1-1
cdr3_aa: ASSLEKGGQIAF

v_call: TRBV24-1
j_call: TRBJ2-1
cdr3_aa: ATSDSQAGKAEQF

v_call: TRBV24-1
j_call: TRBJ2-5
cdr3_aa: ATSFGLAGDKETQY

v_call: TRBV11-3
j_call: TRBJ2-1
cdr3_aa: ASSAGASGGVHNEQF

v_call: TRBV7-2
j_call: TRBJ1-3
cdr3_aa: ASSLTEFGNTIY

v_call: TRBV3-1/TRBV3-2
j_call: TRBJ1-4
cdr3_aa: ASSHLDRDSEKLF

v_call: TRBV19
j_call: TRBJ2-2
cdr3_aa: ASSISQHTGELF

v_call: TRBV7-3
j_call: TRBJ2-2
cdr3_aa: ASSHRDFPNTGELF

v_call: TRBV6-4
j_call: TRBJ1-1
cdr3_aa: ASRRGTGTTEAF

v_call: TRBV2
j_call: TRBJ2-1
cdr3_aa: ASTKTGGRYNEQF